In its sample, the clone carrying this T cell receptor beta chain was seen a few times. Antigen: not known. Cell sorting on a FACSAria was used to separate CD4+ and CD8+ T cells from the PBMCs. In each case, RNA was isolated and then reverse transcribed into cDNA as the sequencing template. TCRdb's table, derived via immunoSEQ multiplex PCR, lists solely in-frame clones and lacks some. The sample lists some 110,000 clones; around two fifths were seen once. The entry originates in a study of CD8+ T cells in alopecia areata. Broader study findings: Patients showed less clear TCR sequence sharing than mice, possibly partly because of HLA diversity.

The length of the CDR3 is 14 residues. V lost 5 bases, J lost 5 bases, and 8 bases stayed unmatched. The germline V gene encodes CDR1 MDHEN and CDR2 SYDVKM. This clonotype originated in a human donor with alopecia areata. Sequenced material: CD4+ T cells sorted from blood. This rearrangement joins TRBV28 to TRBJ1-1; 7 bases align to TRBD1. The CDR3 bases are TGTGCCAGCAGTCTTCGACAGGGTCGAACTGAAGCTTTCTTT. It codes for CASSLRQGRTEAFF.